The sequence of this TCR beta chain was determined in a study of blood T cell repertoires in COVID-19. Study in general: The study drew acute and convalescent COVID-19 samples from the United States, Italy and Spain. Sources were T cells, B-cell-depleted T cells, or PBMCs; the material itself was cDNA or gDNA.

Per germline, CDR1 DFQATT and CDR2 SNEGSKA (reference sequence). The CDR3 has 11 residues. Trimming left V 6 bases short and J 2 bases short, with 8 bases between. Authors' methods: The authors estimated nucleated cell counts from reference gene primer amplification. The assay was immunoSEQ multiplex PCR, and TCRdb's table has in-frame clones only and misses some. V, J and clone size were drawn from that table, and D and trimming were deduced from the DNA. The sample lists tens of thousands of clones, around 87% occurring once. The genes are TRBV20-1 and TRBJ2-7; D remains unclear. The source material was peripheral blood. This TCR came from an older woman with active COVID-19. The CDR3 reads CSAPGTYEQYF. The CDR3 nucleotides are TGCAGTGCCCCCGGTACCTACGAGCAGTACTTC.